Each of the 32 T cell receptor beta chains below was sequenced from the same sample in a study of T cell responses to AZD1222 COVID-19 vaccine. Profiled with immunoSEQ multiplex PCR; TCRdb holds only in-frame clones, not every one. This sample has some 150,000 clones, with roughly nine tenths found just once. The material sequenced was peripheral blood, taken on day 0 of MenACWY control vaccination. These TCRs come from an adult in good health.

This chain joins TRBV19 and TRBJ1-2; D unresolved. Trimming removed 7 bases from V and 0 bases from J, with 15 bases in between. Per germline, CDR1 LNHDA and CDR2 SQIVND (reference sequence). This CDR3 has 15 amino acids. Here the CDR3 DNA reads TGTGCCAGTACTCGGAGGTCGGATGCTAACTATGGCTACACCTTC. It codes for CASTRRSDANYGYTF.

The CDR3 DNA reads as TGTGCCAGCAGCTTAGGAGGACAGCCTACCTACGAGCAGTACTTC. Translation gives CASSLGGQPTYEQYF. The chain links TRBV7-8 to TRBJ2-7; possibly TRBD1 for D (6 bases). V gave up 1 base and J gave up 2 bases, with 12 bases separating them. This CDR3 region has 15 residues. Germline V gives CDR1 SGHVS, CDR2 FQNEAQ.

The genes are TRBV5-1 and TRBJ1-3; D is undetermined. Germline CDR1 SGHRS, CDR2 YFSETQ. This CDR3 comprises 14 residues. Trimming removed 4 bases at V and 3 bases at J, with 11 bases between. The CDR3 region is CASSPEGSGNTIYF. The CDR3 coding sequence is TGCGCCAGCAGCCCCGAGGGCAGTGGAAACACCATATATTTT.

This rearrangement joins TRBV12-1 to TRBJ1-1; the table calls TRBD1, which could not be checked here. TRBV12-1 is given as a pseudogene. The CDR3 is 17 residues long. The CDR3 DNA sequence: TGTGCCAGCAGCTTTAGGATTCAGGACACGCCGAATGTAGGAGCTTTCTTT. Encoded protein: CASSFRIQDTPNVGAFF.

V is TRBV18 and J is TRBJ1-1; D unclear. Germline V gene sequence: CDR1 KGHSH, CDR2 LQKENI. The length of the CDR3 is 13 residues. The V end was cut by 2 bases, the J end by 0 bases, with 4 bases between. The CDR3 coding sequence is TGTGCCAGCTCACCATTCATGAACACTGAAGCTTTCTTT. It specifies CASSPFMNTEAFF.

This chain links TRBV4-3 with TRBJ1-4; TRBD1 is a possible D gene (6 bases). The CDR3 runs 14 residues. V was shortened by 2 bases and J by 4 bases, with 8 bases between the two germline ends. Per germline, CDR1 LGHNA and CDR2 YSLEER. The CDR3 coding sequence is TGCGCCAGCAGCCAAACGGACAGTAATGAAAAACTGTTTTTT. As protein: CASSQTDSNEKLFF.

The chain joins TRBV7-2 to TRBJ1-2; 8 nucleotides line up with TRBD1. The ends lost 5 bases at V and 5 bases at J; junction bases unmatched: 16. CDR1 is SGHTA, CDR2 FQGNSA, per germline. The CDR3 covers 17 residues. The CDR3 nucleotides are TGTGCCAGCAGCCAGGACAGGCAGGGGGCTCGGATGTATGGCTACACCTTC. This codes for CASSQDRQGARMYGYTF.

The chain is built from TRBV5-1 and TRBJ2-1; D call uncertain. Per the germline V gene, CDR1 is SGHRS and CDR2 is YFSETQ. This CDR3 region has 12 residues. V dropped 0 bases and J dropped 8 bases, with 6 bases sitting between them. CDR3 in amino acids: CASSLASYEQFF. The CDR3 coding sequence is TGCGCCAGCAGCTTGGCCTCGTATGAGCAGTTCTTC.

J is TRBJ2-1 and V is TRBV19; TRBD2 is a possible D gene (5 bases). This CDR3 has 13 residues. Germline loops: CDR1 LNHDA, CDR2 SQIVND (reference sequence). With 6 bases removed from V and 2 bases from J, the gap between germline ends came to 8 bases. The CDR3 protein is CASRTGTYNEQFF. Written as DNA, the CDR3 is TGTGCCAGTAGGACGGGAACCTACAATGAGCAGTTCTTC.

The chain couples TRBV28 to TRBJ2-7; TRBD1 matches 9 bases. CDR1 is MDHEN, CDR2 SYDVKM, per germline. The ends lost 3 bases at V and 5 bases at J; junction bases unmatched: 5. The CDR3 sequence is 14 residues long. The CDR3 region has the DNA TGTGCCAGCAGTTTGGGGGACAGGGACCACGAGCAGTACTTC. It codes for CASSLGDRDHEQYF. Combining the CDR3 with reference TRBV28 and TRBJ2-7 gives the whole variable domain DVKVTQSSRYLVKRTGEKVFLECVQDMDHENMFWYRQDPGLGLRLIYFSYDVKMKEKGDIPEGYSVSREKKERFSLILESASTNQTSMYLCASSLGDRDHEQYFGPGTRLTVT.

The chain has TRBV7-2 and TRBJ1-3; 8 bases align to TRBD1. This CDR3 is 17 amino acids long. Germline values: CDR1 SGHTA, CDR2 FQGNSA. With 3 bases clipped from V and 0 bases from J, the junction kept 7 bases outside the gene matches. For the CDR3, the DNA is TGTGCCAGCAGCTTCTCCGCAGGGGGCCTCTCTGGAAACACCATATATTTT. Protein sequence: CASSFSAGGLSGNTIYF.

This rearrangement joins TRBV30 to TRBJ2-5, with D maybe TRBD2 (5 bases). Trimming shortened V by 7 bases and J by 7 bases, and 19 bases separated the two germline ends. The CDR3 loop spans 13 amino acids. Germline CDR1 is GTSNPN and CDR2 is SVGIG (reference sequence). The CDR3 is CASRARAPGTQYF. The CDR3 nucleotides are TGTGCCTCCCGAGCGCGGGCCCCGGGGACCCAGTACTTC.

As for this clone: Other DNA sequences in the same sample also yield this CDR3. V gene TRBV3-1 (or the pseudogene TRBV3-2) combines with J gene TRBJ2-7; TRBD2 agrees at 9 bases. Germline CDR1 is LGHDT and CDR2 is YNNKEL (reference sequence). Trimming at V came to 1 base and at J to 7 bases, leaving 5 bases not matched to a gene. The CDR3 is 14 amino acids. The CDR3 DNA reads as TGTGCCAGCAGCCAAGTTAGCGGGAGTGGAGAGCAGTACTTC. Its protein product is CASSQVSGSGEQYF.

The V call is TRBV10-3, the J call TRBJ1-1; 11 bases fit TRBD1. In germline, CDR1 is ENHRY, CDR2 SYGVKD. The CDR3 sequence is 14 residues long. The ends lost 7 bases at V and 5 bases at J; junction bases unmatched: 6. CDR3 sequence reads: CAIKLGQGGTEAFF. The CDR3 nucleotides are TGTGCCATCAAGCTGGGACAGGGGGGGACTGAAGCTTTCTTT.

The J gene is TRBJ2-2, the V gene TRBV10-3, with a tentative D call TRBD1 (6 bases). Germline-derived CDR1 and CDR2 are ENHRY and SYGVKD. Trimming removed 0 bases at V and 6 bases at J, with 14 bases between. This CDR3 is 16 amino acids long. CDR3 nucleotides: TGTGCCATCAGTGAGTCTCAAGGCAGGGGCGCCGGGGAGCTGTTTTTT. Translating it yields CAISESQGRGAGELFF.

This chain links TRBV14 with TRBJ2-7; D ambiguous. The CDR3 has 18 residues. CDR1 and CDR2 from the germline V gene are SGHDN and FVKESK. V was clipped by 1 base and J by 0 bases, with 19 bases between them. CDR3 coding DNA: TGTGCCAGCAGCCAAGTAAGGAACTTCGGCAGCAACTCCTACGAGCAGTACTTC. Translated: CASSQVRNFGSNSYEQYF.

The CDR3 DNA sequence: TGCGCCAGCAGCTCCGACCCGACTAGCGGGCTGATGGAGCAGTACTTC. It is translated as CASSSDPTSGLMEQYF. This chain joins TRBV5-1 and TRBJ2-7; the match to TRBD2 covers 10 bases. Germline V gives CDR1 SGHRS, CDR2 YFSETQ. After removal of 3 bases from V and 7 bases from J, the junction contained 13 bases not matched to a gene. This CDR3 has 16 amino acids.

A single count supports this clone. Other nucleotide sequences in the sample specify the same CDR3. This chain links TRBV28 with TRBJ2-5; TRBD1 agrees at 8 bases. Germline trimming cut 3 bases from V and 4 bases from J; bases unmatched to any gene: 4. The CDR3 is made up of 14 amino acids. Germline lookup yields CDR1 MDHEN and CDR2 SYDVKM. The CDR3 sequence is CASSFTGGRETQYF. The CDR3 bases are TGTGCCAGCAGTTTTACAGGGGGGCGAGAGACCCAGTACTTC.

The chain has TRBV6-5 and TRBJ2-3; the D call may be TRBD1 or TRBD2 (5 bases each). Germline V gene data show CDR1 as MNHEY and CDR2 as SVGAGI. The CDR3 runs to 14 residues. V was shortened by 7 bases and J by 6 bases, with 17 bases between the two germline ends. CDR3 sequence reads: CASNPRGPEDTQYF. The CDR3 DNA is TGTGCCAGCAACCCACGGGGACCAGAGGATACGCAGTATTTT.

V gene TRBV6-5 combines with J gene TRBJ2-7, with D perhaps matching TRBD1 or TRBD2 (5 bases each). Germline CDR1 reads MNHEY; CDR2 reads SVGAGI. The CDR3 loop spans 15 amino acids. Trimming took off 7 bases at V and 2 bases at J, with 18 bases between the two ends. CDR3 loop: CASNKGPSRAYEQYF. Written as DNA, the CDR3 is TGTGCCAGCAACAAGGGACCATCCCGGGCCTACGAGCAGTACTTC.

The V gene is TRBV4-1, the J gene TRBJ1-1; D remains unclear. The CDR3 spans 14 residues. CDR1 is MGHRA, CDR2 YSYEKL, per germline. V lost 4 bases and J 5 bases, leaving 14 bases between the germline ends. CDR3 DNA: TGCGCCAGCAGCCCCTTGGGTCTCGGGACTGAAGCTTTCTTT. Translating it yields CASSPLGLGTEAFF.

V and J are TRBV7-9 and TRBJ1-2; TRBD1 matches at 10 bases. The CDR3 is 17 residues long. Trimming took 5 bases from V and 2 from J; bases not matched to a gene: 11. Per germline, CDR1 SEHNR and CDR2 FQNEAQ (reference sequence). CDR3 DNA: TGTGCCAGCAGCAGACAGGGGGCGCAAGGTCCGAACTATGGCTACACCTTC. This codes for CASSRQGAQGPNYGYTF.

The V and J genes are TRBV6-2 or TRBV6-3 and TRBJ1-5; perhaps TRBD1 as D (6 bases). The CDR3 consists of 13 residues. CDR1 is MNHEY and CDR2 is SVGEGT in the germline V gene. Trimming pared 6 bases from V and 6 bases from J, leaving 12 bases between. Written as DNA, the CDR3 is TGTGCCAGCAGCCTGCACAGGGCTCAGCCCCAGCATTTT. This gives the protein CASSLHRAQPQHF.

The gene calls are TRBV6-2 or TRBV6-3 and TRBJ2-3; 10 bases fit TRBD2. Germline V gene sequence: CDR1 MNHEY, CDR2 SVGEGT. After removal of 1 base from V and 0 bases from J, the junction contained 7 bases not matched to a gene. The CDR3 length is 18 residues. The CDR3 spells CASSYFASGGTSTDTQYF. The CDR3 DNA follows: TGTGCCAGCAGTTACTTCGCTAGCGGGGGAACTAGCACAGATACGCAGTATTTT.

J is TRBJ1-1 and V is TRBV6-2 or TRBV6-3; D gene unclear. V gave up 4 bases and J gave up 3 bases, with 9 bases separating them. The CDR3 is 13 residues long. Germline V CDR1 and CDR2: MNHEY, SVGEGT. The DNA of the CDR3 is TGTGCCAGCAGTTTAACGAGAGACACTGAAGCTTTCTTT. Amino acids: CASSLTRDTEAFF.

V is TRBV5-1 and J is TRBJ2-5; D is perhaps TRBD1 (6 bases). The CDR3 length is 16 residues. Trimming removed 1 base at V and 1 base at J, with 14 bases between. Germline V gene data show CDR1 as SGHRS and CDR2 as YFSETQ. CDR3 sequence reads: CASSLWGPGFQETQYF. In nucleotides, the CDR3 is TGCGCCAGCAGCTTGTGGGGGCCCGGGTTCCAAGAGACCCAGTACTTC.

The V call is TRBV2, the J call TRBJ2-1; TRBD2 agrees at 11 bases. CDR1 is SNHLY, CDR2 FYNNEI, per germline. V gave up 8 bases and J gave up 0 bases; unmatched junction bases: 3. The CDR3 length is 15 residues. CDR3 nucleotide sequence: TGTGCCAGCTCTAGCGGGGGGAGCTCCTACAATGAGCAGTTCTTC. This gives the protein CASSSGGSSYNEQFF.

This chain connects TRBV6-1 to TRBJ2-7; TRBD2 matches 13 bases. CDR3 size: 17 residues. V dropped 4 bases and J dropped 0; count of bases not matched to a gene: 6. In germline, CDR1 is MNHNS, CDR2 SASEGT. The CDR3: CASSGSGLAGPSYEQYF. The CDR3, as DNA: TGTGCCAGCAGTGGGTCGGGACTAGCGGGGCCCTCCTACGAGCAGTACTTC.

The chain recombines TRBV11-3 with TRBJ2-7, with D unclear. The V and J ends lost 2 bases and 0 bases respectively, with 8 bases between them. Germline CDR1 reads SGHNT; CDR2 reads YENEEA. The CDR3 extends over 14 amino acids. CDR3 DNA sequence: TGTGCCAGCAGCTTACGGATCCACTCCTACGAGCAGTACTTC. This encodes CASSLRIHSYEQYF.

The V and J genes are TRBV19 and TRBJ2-5; D might be TRBD1 (6 bases). Per the germline V gene, CDR1 is LNHDA and CDR2 is SQIVND (reference sequence). This CDR3 region has 13 residues. The V and J ends lost 5 bases and 4 bases respectively, with 11 bases between them. The CDR3 DNA follows: TGTGCCAGTAGTCCACGACAGGTAGAGACCCAGTACTTC. It translates to CASSPRQVETQYF.

The CDR3 DNA follows: TGCGCCAGCAGCCTGGGATACGGACAGACCTACGAGCAGTACTTC. This translates into CASSLGYGQTYEQYF. V usage is TRBV5-1 and J usage is TRBJ2-7, with D maybe TRBD1 (6 bases). From germline, CDR1 is SGHRS and CDR2 YFSETQ. V lost 4 bases, J lost 2 bases, and 16 bases lay in between. The length of the CDR3 is 15 residues.

The CDR3 coding sequence is TGTGCCAGCAACCGCCACAGGGTCGACTATGGCTACACCTTC. Translating it yields CASNRHRVDYGYTF. J is TRBJ1-2 and V is TRBV28; D is possibly TRBD1 (6 bases). Per germline, CDR1 MDHEN and CDR2 SYDVKM. The CDR3 loop spans 14 amino acids. Trimming cost V 7 bases and J 3 bases, with 15 bases left between them.